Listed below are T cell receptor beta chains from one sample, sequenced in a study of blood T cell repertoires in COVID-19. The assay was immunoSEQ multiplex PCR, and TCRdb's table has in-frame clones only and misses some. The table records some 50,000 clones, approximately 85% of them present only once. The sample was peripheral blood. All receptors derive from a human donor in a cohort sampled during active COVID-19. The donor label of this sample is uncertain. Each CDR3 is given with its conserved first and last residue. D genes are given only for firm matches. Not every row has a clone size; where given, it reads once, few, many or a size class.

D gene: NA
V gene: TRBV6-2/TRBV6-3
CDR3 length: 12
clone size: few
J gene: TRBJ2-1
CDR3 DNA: TGTGCCAGCAGCTCGGGACTCCTTAAACGGTTCTTC
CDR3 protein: CASSSGLLKRFF

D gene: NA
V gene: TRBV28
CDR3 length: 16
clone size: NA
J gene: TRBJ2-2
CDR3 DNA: TGTGCCAGCAGTTTATGGCCAGCGGCGAACACCGGGGAGCTGTTTTTT
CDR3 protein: CASSLWPAANTGELFF

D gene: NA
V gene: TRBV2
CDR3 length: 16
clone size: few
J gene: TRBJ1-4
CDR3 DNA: TGTGCCAGCAGTCTGGACAGTCTGGGTACTAATGAAAAACTGTTTTTT
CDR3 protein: CASSLDSLGTNEKLFF

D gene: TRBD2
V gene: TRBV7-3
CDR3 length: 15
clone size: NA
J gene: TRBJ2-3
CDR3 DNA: TGTGCCAGCAGCTTTAGCGGGGGGCCCACAGATACGCAGTATTTT
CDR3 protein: CASSFSGGPTDTQYF

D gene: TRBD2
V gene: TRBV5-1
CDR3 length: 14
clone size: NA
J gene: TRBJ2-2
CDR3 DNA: TGCGCCAGCAGCTTGAGCCGGGGGGCCGGGGAGCTGTTTTTT
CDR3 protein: CASSLSRGAGELFF

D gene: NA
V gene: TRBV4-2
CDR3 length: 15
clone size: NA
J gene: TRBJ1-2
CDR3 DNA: TGTGCCAGCAGCCAAGATTGGAGAGCCAGCTATGGCTACACCTTC
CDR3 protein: CASSQDWRASYGYTF

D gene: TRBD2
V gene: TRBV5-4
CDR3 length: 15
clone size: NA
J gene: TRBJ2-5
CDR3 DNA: TGTGCCAGCAGCTTCATAACTAGCGTCCAAGAGACCCAGTACTTC
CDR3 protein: CASSFITSVQETQYF

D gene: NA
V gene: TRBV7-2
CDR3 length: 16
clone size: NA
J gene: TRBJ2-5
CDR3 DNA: TGTGCCAGCAGCTTAGCGCGGGGGCGCATAGTGGAGACCCAGTACTTC
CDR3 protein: CASSLARGRIVETQYF

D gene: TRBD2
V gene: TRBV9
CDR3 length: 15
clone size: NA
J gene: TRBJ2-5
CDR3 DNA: TGTGCCAGCAGCGGCTTAGCGGGGGTCCAAGAGACCCAGTACTTC
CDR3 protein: CASSGLAGVQETQYF

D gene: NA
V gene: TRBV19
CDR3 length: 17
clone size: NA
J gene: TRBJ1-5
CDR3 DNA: TGTGCCAGTAGTCCCCGGGCAGGGGACTATAGCAATCAGCCCCAGCATTTT
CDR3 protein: CASSPRAGDYSNQPQHF

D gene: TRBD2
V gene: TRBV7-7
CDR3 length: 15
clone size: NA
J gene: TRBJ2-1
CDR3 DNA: TGTGCTAGCAGCTTAGACAGCGGGGGACGCGGTGAGCAGTTCTTC
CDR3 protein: CASSLDSGGRGEQFF

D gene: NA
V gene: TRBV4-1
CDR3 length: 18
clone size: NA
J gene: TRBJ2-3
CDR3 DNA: TGCGCCAGCAGCGCCTTACTCTTACAGGGGGGGAGCACAGATACGCAGTATTTT
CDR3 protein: CASSALLLQGGSTDTQYF

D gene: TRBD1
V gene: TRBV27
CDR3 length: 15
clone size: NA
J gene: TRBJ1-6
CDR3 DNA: TGTGCCAGCACCGTGGGGACAGGGAAAAATTCACCCCTCCACTTT
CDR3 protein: CASTVGTGKNSPLHF

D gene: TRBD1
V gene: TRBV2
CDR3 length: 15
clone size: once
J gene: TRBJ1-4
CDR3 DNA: TGTGCCAGCAACCGGGACAGGGGGCTATATGAAAAACTGTTTTTT
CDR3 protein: CASNRDRGLYEKLFF

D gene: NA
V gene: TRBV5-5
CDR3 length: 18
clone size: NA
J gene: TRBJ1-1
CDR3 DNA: TGTGCCAGCAGCCGGAGGAGTGGAGCCTTGCCGTCGAACACTGAAGCTTTCTTT
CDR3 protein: CASSRRSGALPSNTEAFF

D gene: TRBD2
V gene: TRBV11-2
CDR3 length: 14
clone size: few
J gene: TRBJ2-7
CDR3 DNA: TGTGCCAGCAGCCCGGGACTAGCATCAGGCGAGCAGTACTTC
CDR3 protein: CASSPGLASGEQYF

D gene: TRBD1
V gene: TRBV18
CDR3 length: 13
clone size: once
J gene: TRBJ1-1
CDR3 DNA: TGTGCCAGCTCACGGACAGGGAACACTGAAGCTTTCTTT
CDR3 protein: CASSRTGNTEAFF

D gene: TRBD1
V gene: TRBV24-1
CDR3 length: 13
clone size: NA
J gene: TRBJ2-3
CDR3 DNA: TGTGCCACGGGAACAGGGGGCGCAGATACGCAGTATTTT
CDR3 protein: CATGTGGADTQYF

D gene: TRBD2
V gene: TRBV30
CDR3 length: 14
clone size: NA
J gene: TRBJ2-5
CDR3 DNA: TGTGCCTGGACTGGCGGGGGGAATATCGAGACCCAGTACTTC
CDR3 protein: CAWTGGGNIETQYF

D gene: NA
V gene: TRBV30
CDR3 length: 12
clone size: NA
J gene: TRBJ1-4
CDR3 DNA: TGTGCCTGGAACGCGGGTGCTGAAAAACTGTTTTTT
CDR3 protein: CAWNAGAEKLFF

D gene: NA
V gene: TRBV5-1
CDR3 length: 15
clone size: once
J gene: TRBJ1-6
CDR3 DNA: TGCGCCAGCAGCTCTAGTAGCGCCTATAATTCACCCCTCCACTTT
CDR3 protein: CASSSSSAYNSPLHF

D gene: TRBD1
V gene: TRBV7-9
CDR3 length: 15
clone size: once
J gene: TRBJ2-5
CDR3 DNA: TGTGCCAGCAGCTTAGCTGCCAGGGGGCAGGAGACCCAGTACTTC
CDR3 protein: CASSLAARGQETQYF

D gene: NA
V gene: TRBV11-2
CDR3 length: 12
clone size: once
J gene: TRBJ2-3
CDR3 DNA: TGTGCCAGCAGCCATTCGGGGGATACGCAGTATTTT
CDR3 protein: CASSHSGDTQYF

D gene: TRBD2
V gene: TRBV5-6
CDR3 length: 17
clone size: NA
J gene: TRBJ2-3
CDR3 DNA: TGTGCCAGCAGCTTCCTCCTTGCGGGGGGTAGCACAGATACGCAGTATTTT
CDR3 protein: CASSFLLAGGSTDTQYF

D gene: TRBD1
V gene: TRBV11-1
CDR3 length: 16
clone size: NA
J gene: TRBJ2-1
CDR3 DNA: TGTGCCAGCAGCTCAGCCGGGACAGGTGGCTACAATGAGCAGTTCTTC
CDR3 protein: CASSSAGTGGYNEQFF

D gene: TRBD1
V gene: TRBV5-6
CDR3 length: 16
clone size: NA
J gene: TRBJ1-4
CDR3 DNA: TGTGCCAGCAGTATCCGCCGGACAGGGGGCGGTGAAAAACTGTTTTTT
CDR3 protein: CASSIRRTGGGEKLFF

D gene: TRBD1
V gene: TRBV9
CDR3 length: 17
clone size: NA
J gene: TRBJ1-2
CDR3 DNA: TGTGCCAGCAGCGTAGGACCTTCCGGGACAGGGATCTATGGCTACACCTTC
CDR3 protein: CASSVGPSGTGIYGYTF

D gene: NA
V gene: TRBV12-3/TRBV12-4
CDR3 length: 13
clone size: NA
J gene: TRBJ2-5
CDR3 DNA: TGTGCCAGCAGTTTGGCGGGGTCAGAGACCCAGTACTTC
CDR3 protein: CASSLAGSETQYF

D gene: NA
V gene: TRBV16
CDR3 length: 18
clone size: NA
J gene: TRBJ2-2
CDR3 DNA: TGTGCCAGCAGCCAATTTCGAGGATCTAGGGGCAGCACCGGGGAGCTGTTTTTT
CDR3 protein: CASSQFRGSRGSTGELFF

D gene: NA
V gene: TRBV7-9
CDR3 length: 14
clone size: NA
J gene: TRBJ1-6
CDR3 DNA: TGTGCCAGCAGCTTAGGAGAGGGCTATTCACCCCTCCACTTT
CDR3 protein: CASSLGEGYSPLHF

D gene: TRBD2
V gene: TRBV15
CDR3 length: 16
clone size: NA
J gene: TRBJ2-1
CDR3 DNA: TGTGCCACCAGCAGAGATCGGCCTAGCGGGCGCAATGAGCAGTTCTTC
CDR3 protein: CATSRDRPSGRNEQFF

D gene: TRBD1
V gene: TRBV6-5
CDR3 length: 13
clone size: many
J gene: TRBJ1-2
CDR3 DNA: TGTGTCACCCCGGGACAGAATATTGTGGGCTACACCTTC
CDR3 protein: CVTPGQNIVGYTF

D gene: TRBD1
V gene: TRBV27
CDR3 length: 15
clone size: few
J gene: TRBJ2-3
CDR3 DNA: TGTGCCAGCAGGACCGGGACAGGGAGAACAGATACGCAGTATTTT
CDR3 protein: CASRTGTGRTDTQYF

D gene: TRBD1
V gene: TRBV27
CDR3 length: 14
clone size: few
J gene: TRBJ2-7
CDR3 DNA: TGTGCCAGCAGACCTACGGACAGGATAGTCGAGCAGTACTTC
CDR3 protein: CASRPTDRIVEQYF

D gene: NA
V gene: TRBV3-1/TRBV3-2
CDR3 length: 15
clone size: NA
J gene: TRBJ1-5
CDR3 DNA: TGTGCCAGCAGCCCGCGGGGGCGGGCCAATCAGCCCCAGCATTTT
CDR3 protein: CASSPRGRANQPQHF

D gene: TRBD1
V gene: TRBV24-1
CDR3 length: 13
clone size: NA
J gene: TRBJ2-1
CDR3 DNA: TGTGCCACCAGTGATTTAGCGACAGGGGGGCAGTTCTTC
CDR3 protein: CATSDLATGGQFF

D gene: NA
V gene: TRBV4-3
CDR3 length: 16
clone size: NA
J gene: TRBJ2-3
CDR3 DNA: TGCGCCAGCAGCCAAGATCCACAGTTTGGGACAGATACGCAGTATTTT
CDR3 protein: CASSQDPQFGTDTQYF

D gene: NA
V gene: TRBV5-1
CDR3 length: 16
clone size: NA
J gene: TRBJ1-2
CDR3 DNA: TGCGCCAGTAATTCTGGGACGGGACACCAAAACTATGGCTACACCTTC
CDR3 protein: CASNSGTGHQNYGYTF

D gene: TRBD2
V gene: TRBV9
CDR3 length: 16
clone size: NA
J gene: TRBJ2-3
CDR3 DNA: TGTGCCAGCAGCGTACTAGCGGGGGGGCCGACAGATACGCAGTATTTT
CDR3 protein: CASSVLAGGPTDTQYF

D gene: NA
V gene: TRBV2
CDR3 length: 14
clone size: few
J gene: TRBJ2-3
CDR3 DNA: TGTGCCAGCGATCTGGACAAGATCACAGATACGCAGTATTTT
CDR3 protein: CASDLDKITDTQYF

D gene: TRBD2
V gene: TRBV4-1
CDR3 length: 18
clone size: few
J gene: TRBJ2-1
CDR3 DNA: TGCGCCAGCAGCCAAGACCCCAAACTAGCGGTCTTGAGCAATGAGCAGTTCTTC
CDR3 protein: CASSQDPKLAVLSNEQFF

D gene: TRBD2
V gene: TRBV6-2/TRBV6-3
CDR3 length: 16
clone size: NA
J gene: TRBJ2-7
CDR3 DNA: TGTGCCAGCAGCCGACTGGGACTAGCGGAGGTCTACGAGCAGTACTTC
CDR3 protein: CASSRLGLAEVYEQYF

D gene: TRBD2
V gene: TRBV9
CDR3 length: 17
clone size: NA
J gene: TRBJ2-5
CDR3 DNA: TGTGCCAGCAGCGTTTCCCAGCGGGGGGGCCGGTTAGAGACCCAGTACTTC
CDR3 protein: CASSVSQRGGRLETQYF

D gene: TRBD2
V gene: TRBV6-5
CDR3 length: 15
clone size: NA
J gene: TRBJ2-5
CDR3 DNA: TGTGCCAGCAGCCGAGGAACTAGCGGGGTCCGGACCCAGTACTTC
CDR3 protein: CASSRGTSGVRTQYF

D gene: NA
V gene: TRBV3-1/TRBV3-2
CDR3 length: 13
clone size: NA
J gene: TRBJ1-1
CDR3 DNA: TGTGCCAGCAGCCAAGTATCTAGGGGTGAAGCTTTCTTT
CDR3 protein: CASSQVSRGEAFF

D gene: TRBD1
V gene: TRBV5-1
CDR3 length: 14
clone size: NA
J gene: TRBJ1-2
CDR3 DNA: TGCGCCAGCAGCTCTACAGGGGGCGGCTATGGCTACACCTTC
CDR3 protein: CASSSTGGGYGYTF

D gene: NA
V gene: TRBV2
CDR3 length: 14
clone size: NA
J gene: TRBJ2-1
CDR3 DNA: TGTGCCAGCAGTCTGCGGAGCTCCTACAATGAGCAGTTCTTC
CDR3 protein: CASSLRSSYNEQFF

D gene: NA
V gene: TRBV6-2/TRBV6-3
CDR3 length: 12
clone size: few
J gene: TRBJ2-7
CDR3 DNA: TGTGCCAGCAGTTCCAGTTCCTACGAGCAGTACTTC
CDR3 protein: CASSSSSYEQYF

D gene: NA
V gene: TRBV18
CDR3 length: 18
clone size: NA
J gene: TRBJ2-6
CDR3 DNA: TGTGCCAGCTCACCGTCGGCGGCTTTGTCCGCTGGGGCCAACGTCCTGACTTTC
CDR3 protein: CASSPSAALSAGANVLTF

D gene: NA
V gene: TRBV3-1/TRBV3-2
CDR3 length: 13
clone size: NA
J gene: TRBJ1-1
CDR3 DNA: TGTGCCAGCAGCCGAAGTGGGCAGACTGAAGCTTTCTTT
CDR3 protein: CASSRSGQTEAFF

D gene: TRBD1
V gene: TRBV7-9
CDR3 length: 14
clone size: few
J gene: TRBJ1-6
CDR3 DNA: TGTGCCAGCAGCCCAGGACAGGGGATTTCACCCCTCCACTTT
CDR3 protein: CASSPGQGISPLHF

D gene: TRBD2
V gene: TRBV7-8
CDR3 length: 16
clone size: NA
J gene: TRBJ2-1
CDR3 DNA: TGTGCCAGCAGCTTAGGTCCTAGCGGGGTTTACAATGAGCAGTTCTTC
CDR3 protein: CASSLGPSGVYNEQFF

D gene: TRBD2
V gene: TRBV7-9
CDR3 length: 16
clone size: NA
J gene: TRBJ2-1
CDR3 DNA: TGTGCCAGCAGCTTAGTGGCGGGGGGCCAATACAATGAGCAGTTCTTC
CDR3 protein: CASSLVAGGQYNEQFF

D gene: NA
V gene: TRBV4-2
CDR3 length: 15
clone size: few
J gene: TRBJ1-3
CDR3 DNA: TGTGCCAGCAGCCAAGCCGGGGGGACTGGAAACACCATATATTTT
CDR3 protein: CASSQAGGTGNTIYF

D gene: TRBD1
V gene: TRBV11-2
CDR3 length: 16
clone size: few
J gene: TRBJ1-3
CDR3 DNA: TGTGCCAGCAAGGAGAACCAGGGGGCCGTTGGAAACACCATATATTTT
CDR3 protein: CASKENQGAVGNTIYF

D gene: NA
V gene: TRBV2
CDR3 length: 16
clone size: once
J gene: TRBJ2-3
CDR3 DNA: TGTGCCAGCAGCAAACTACTAGGGCCCCAGACAGATACGCAGTATTTT
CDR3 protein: CASSKLLGPQTDTQYF

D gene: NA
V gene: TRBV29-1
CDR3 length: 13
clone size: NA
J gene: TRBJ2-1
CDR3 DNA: TGCAGCGTTGGAAGAGACAGGGACTATGAGCAGTTCTTC
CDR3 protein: CSVGRDRDYEQFF

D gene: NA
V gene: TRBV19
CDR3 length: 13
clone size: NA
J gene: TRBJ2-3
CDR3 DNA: TGTGCCAGTAACGTGAAGGGGGGGGATACGCAGTATTTT
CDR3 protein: CASNVKGGDTQYF